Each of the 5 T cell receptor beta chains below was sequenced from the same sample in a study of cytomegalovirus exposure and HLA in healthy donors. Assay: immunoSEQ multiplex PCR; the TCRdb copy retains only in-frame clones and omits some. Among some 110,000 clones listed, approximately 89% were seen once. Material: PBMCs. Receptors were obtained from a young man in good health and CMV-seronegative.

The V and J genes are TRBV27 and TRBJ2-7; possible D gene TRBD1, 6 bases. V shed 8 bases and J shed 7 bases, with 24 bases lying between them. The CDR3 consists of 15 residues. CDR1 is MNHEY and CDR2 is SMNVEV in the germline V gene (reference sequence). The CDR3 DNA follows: TGTGCCAGCGGAGATGGAGCAAGGGGACACCGAGAGCAGTACTTC. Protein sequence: CASGDGARGHREQYF.

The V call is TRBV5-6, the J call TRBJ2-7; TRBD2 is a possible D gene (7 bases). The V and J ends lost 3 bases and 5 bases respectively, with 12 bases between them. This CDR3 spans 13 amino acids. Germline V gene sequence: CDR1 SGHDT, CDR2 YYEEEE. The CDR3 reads CASSWGRGDEQYF. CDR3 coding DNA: TGTGCCAGCAGCTGGGGGAGGGGGGACGAGCAGTACTTC.

The CDR3 spells CASSFTGIEKLFF. CDR3 nucleotide sequence: TGTGCCAGCAGCTTCACAGGGATTGAAAAACTGTTTTTT. The chain couples TRBV7-9 to TRBJ1-4, with D possibly being TRBD1 (6 bases). Germline V CDR1 and CDR2: SEHNR, FQNEAQ (reference sequence). The CDR3 spans 13 residues. V gave up 3 bases and J gave up 7 bases, with 9 bases separating them.

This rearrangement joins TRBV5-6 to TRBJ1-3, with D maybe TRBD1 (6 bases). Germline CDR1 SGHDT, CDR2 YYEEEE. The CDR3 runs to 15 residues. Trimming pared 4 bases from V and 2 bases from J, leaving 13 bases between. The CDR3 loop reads CASSPTGGTGNTIYF. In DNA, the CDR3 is TGTGCCAGCAGCCCGACGGGGGGCACTGGAAACACCATATATTTT. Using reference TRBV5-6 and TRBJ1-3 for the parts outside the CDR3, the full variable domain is DAGVTQSPTHLIKTRGQQVTLRCSPKSGHDTVSWYQQALGQGPQFIFQYYEEEERQRGNFPDRFSGHQFPNYSSELNVNALLLGDSALYLCASSPTGGTGNTIYFGEGSWLTVV.

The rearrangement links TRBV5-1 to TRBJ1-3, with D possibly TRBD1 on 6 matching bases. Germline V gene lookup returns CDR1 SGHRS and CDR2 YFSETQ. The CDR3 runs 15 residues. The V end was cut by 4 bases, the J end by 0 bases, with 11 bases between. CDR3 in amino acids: CASSRDIRSGNTIYF. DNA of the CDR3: TGCGCCAGCAGCCGGGACATACGCTCTGGAAACACCATATATTTT. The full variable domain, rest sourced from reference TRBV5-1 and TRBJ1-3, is KAGVTQTPRYLIKTRGQQVTLSCSPISGHRSVSWYQQTPGQGLQFLFEYFSETQRNKGNFPGRFSGRQFSNSRSEMNVSTLELGDSALYLCASSRDIRSGNTIYFGEGSWLTVV.